The rows below give T cell receptor beta chains drawn from one sample of a study of cytomegalovirus exposure and HLA in healthy donors. Method: immunoSEQ multiplex PCR; TCRdb's copy keeps in-frame clones and lacks some. In the table there are tens of thousands of clones, approximately 74% of which are singletons. The sequenced sample was PBMCs. These receptors came from a woman between 45 and 60 years old in good health and CMV-seropositive. CDR3s include the opening cysteine and the closing phenylalanine or tryptophan. Each record gives: CDR3 protein, CDR3 DNA, D gene, V gene, J gene, clone size. A D gene is named only where the DNA matches it firmly. Size is stated for part of the rows, as once, few or many counts, or as a class when the clone is expanded.

CDR3 protein: CASSLTGSNTEAFF
CDR3 DNA: TGCGCCAGCAGCTTGACAGGCTCGAACACTGAAGCTTTCTTT
D gene: .
V gene: TRBV5-1
J gene: TRBJ1-1
clone size: .

CDR3 protein: CASSLSGGFAGNTIYF
CDR3 DNA: TGTGCCAGCAGCTTATCCGGGGGGTTCGCTGGAAACACCATATATTTT
D gene: .
V gene: TRBV13
J gene: TRBJ1-3
clone size: .

CDR3 protein: CASSNGQGGQPQHF
CDR3 DNA: TGTGCCAGCAGCAATGGACAGGGAGGTCAGCCCCAGCATTTT
D gene: TRBD1
V gene: TRBV6-6
J gene: TRBJ1-5
clone size: .

CDR3 protein: CASKNRENTEAFF
CDR3 DNA: TGCGCCAGCAAGAACAGGGAGAACACTGAAGCTTTCTTT
D gene: .
V gene: TRBV5-1
J gene: TRBJ1-1
clone size: .

CDR3 protein: CASSLRGQGSNEQFF
CDR3 DNA: TGTGCCAGCAGTCTCAGGGGGCAAGGTAGCAATGAGCAGTTCTTC
D gene: TRBD1
V gene: TRBV27
J gene: TRBJ2-1
clone size: .

CDR3 protein: CAWSVGGSNIQYF
CDR3 DNA: TGTGCCTGGAGTGTTGGGGGGTCGAACATTCAGTACTTC
D gene: .
V gene: TRBV30
J gene: TRBJ2-4
clone size: .

CDR3 protein: CASSQGVRSFDEQFF
CDR3 DNA: TGCGCCAGCAGCCAAGGGGTCAGGTCCTTCGATGAGCAGTTCTTC
D gene: .
V gene: TRBV4-1
J gene: TRBJ2-1
clone size: few

CDR3 protein: CASSLLVLSLGYTF
CDR3 DNA: TGTGCCAGCAGCTTGTTAGTCCTTAGCTTGGGCTACACCTTC
D gene: .
V gene: TRBV5-6
J gene: TRBJ1-2
clone size: once

CDR3 protein: CASSVQGRGELFF
CDR3 DNA: TGTGCCAGCAGCGTACAGGGGCGCGGGGAGCTGTTTTTT
D gene: TRBD1
V gene: TRBV5-4
J gene: TRBJ2-2
clone size: .

CDR3 protein: CASTLGTGGHYGYTF
CDR3 DNA: TGTGCCAGCACCCTAGGGACAGGGGGTCACTATGGCTACACCTTC
D gene: TRBD1
V gene: TRBV28
J gene: TRBJ1-2
clone size: once

CDR3 protein: CASSRTGQDHYGYTF
CDR3 DNA: TGCGCCAGCAGCAGGACGGGACAGGATCACTATGGCTACACCTTC
D gene: TRBD1
V gene: TRBV5-1
J gene: TRBJ1-2
clone size: few

CDR3 protein: CASHPGIKREGFF
CDR3 DNA: TGTGCCAGCCACCCGGGAATTAAACGGGAGGGGTTCTTC
D gene: TRBD2
V gene: TRBV27
J gene: TRBJ2-1
clone size: .

CDR3 protein: CASKVASNQPQHF
CDR3 DNA: TGTGCCAGCAAAGTGGCTAGCAATCAGCCCCAGCATTTT
D gene: .
V gene: TRBV6-1
J gene: TRBJ1-5
clone size: .

CDR3 protein: CAIRLSSNEQFF
CDR3 DNA: TGTGCCATCAGGCTCTCTAGCAATGAGCAGTTCTTC
D gene: .
V gene: TRBV10-3
J gene: TRBJ2-1
clone size: .

CDR3 protein: CASSWGSSQPQHF
CDR3 DNA: TGTGCCAGCAGTTGGGGCAGCTCTCAGCCCCAGCATTTT
D gene: .
V gene: TRBV28
J gene: TRBJ1-5
clone size: few

CDR3 protein: CASSSPGLSGYEQYF
CDR3 DNA: TGTGCCAGCAGTTCCCCAGGACTATCAGGCTACGAGCAGTACTTC
D gene: .
V gene: TRBV6-6
J gene: TRBJ2-7
clone size: .

CDR3 protein: CASSYAQSRGDETQYF
CDR3 DNA: TGCGCCAGCAGCTACGCCCAATCGCGGGGTGACGAGACCCAGTACTTC
D gene: .
V gene: TRBV5-1
J gene: TRBJ2-5
clone size: .

CDR3 protein: CASTREALANTGELFF
CDR3 DNA: TGTGCCAGTACGCGGGAGGCCCTCGCGAACACCGGGGAGCTGTTTTTT
D gene: TRBD2
V gene: TRBV19
J gene: TRBJ2-2
clone size: .

CDR3 protein: CASREGARVNGDTQYF
CDR3 DNA: TGTGCCAGCAGAGAGGGGGCGCGAGTTAATGGAGATACGCAGTATTTT
D gene: TRBD1
V gene: TRBV25-1
J gene: TRBJ2-3
clone size: .

CDR3 protein: CASSPIQGGGQETQYF
CDR3 DNA: TGTGCCAGCAGTCCAATACAGGGAGGGGGCCAAGAGACCCAGTACTTC
D gene: .
V gene: TRBV28
J gene: TRBJ2-5
clone size: .

CDR3 protein: CASSLGQGLSNQPQHF
CDR3 DNA: TGTGCCAGCAGCTTGGGACAGGGATTGAGCAATCAGCCCCAGCATTTT
D gene: TRBD1
V gene: TRBV5-5
J gene: TRBJ1-5
clone size: .

CDR3 protein: CALPERTGHTEAFF
CDR3 DNA: TGTGCCTTACCGGAACGGACAGGCCACACTGAAGCTTTCTTT
D gene: .
V gene: TRBV21-1
J gene: TRBJ1-1
clone size: .